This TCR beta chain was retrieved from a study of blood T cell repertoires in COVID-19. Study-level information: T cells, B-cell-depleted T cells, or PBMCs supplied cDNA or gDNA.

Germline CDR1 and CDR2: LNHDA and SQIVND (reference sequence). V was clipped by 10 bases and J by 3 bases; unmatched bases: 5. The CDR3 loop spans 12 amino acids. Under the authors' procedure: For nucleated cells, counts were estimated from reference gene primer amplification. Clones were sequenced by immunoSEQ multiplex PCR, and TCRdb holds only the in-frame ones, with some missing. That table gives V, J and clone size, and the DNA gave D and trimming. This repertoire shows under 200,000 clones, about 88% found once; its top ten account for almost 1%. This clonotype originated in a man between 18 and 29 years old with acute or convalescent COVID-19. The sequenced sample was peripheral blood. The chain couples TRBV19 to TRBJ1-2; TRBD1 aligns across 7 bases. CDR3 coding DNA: TGTGCCACTAAACAGGGGTACTATGGCTACACCTTC. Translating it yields CATKQGYYGYTF.